This TCR beta chain was retrieved from a study of shared clonotypes between healthy human individuals. Study observations and caveats: An expected dependence of interdonor clonotype sharing on sequencing depth was noted.

This CDR3 is 14 amino acids long. Germline CDR1 MDHEN, CDR2 SYDVKM. V lost 4 bases and J lost 2, with 11 bases in between. Participating donors were healthy, HIV-negative adults free of recent acute infections or vaccinations. The study ran the assay at deep level. Under the authors' procedure: ImmunoSEQ supplied junction-only sequences lacking quality scores, so filtering was different. Sequencing was performed with immunoSEQ multiplex PCR; in TCRdb, only in-frame clones are kept and a portion is missing. V, J and clone size reflect that table, while D and trimming were determined from the DNA. The table has around 500,000 clones, roughly three quarters seen once. Note on this clone: Its antigen is not identified.

Sequenced input: PBMCs. The TCR comes from a woman in her thirties or forties in good health. Some clones in this sample may be carry-over from other donors' samples. The V gene is TRBV28, the J gene TRBJ1-2; D may be TRBD1 (6 bases). CDR3 nucleotide sequence: TGTGCCAGCAGTTACGGGACAACGAACTATGGCTACACCTTC. It codes for CASSYGTTNYGYTF.